The 9 T cell receptor beta chains in this list originate from one sample, sequenced in a study of blood T cell repertoires in COVID-19. This table comes from immunoSEQ multiplex PCR, and its TCRdb copy is limited to in-frame clones, with some not included. The table shows approximately 70,000 clones, with around 89% occurring only once. Input material: peripheral blood. All receptors come from an elderly woman with active COVID-19.

The chain joins TRBV9 to TRBJ2-1; 9 nucleotides agree with TRBD2. V lost 3 bases, J lost 4 bases, and 5 bases stayed unmatched. The germline V gene encodes CDR1 SGDLS and CDR2 YYNGEE. The CDR3 covers 15 residues. This CDR3 is CASSESGRNYNEQFF. For the CDR3, the DNA is TGTGCCAGCAGCGAGAGCGGGAGGAATTACAATGAGCAGTTCTTC.

The rearrangement uses TRBV7-2 and TRBJ1-2; D call uncertain. Germline-derived CDR1 and CDR2 are SGHTA and FQGNSA. The CDR3 has 16 amino acids. The V end lost 1 base, the J end lost 4 bases, and 16 bases lay between the germline ends. The CDR3 is CASSLVAGPYTYGYTF. In DNA, the CDR3 is TGTGCCAGCAGCTTAGTTGCGGGCCCGTATACCTATGGCTACACCTTC.

V and J are TRBV6-2 or TRBV6-3 and TRBJ2-1, with D uncertain. From germline, CDR1 is MNHEY and CDR2 SVGEGT. Trimming pared 2 bases from V and 7 bases from J, leaving 9 bases between. The CDR3 length is 13 residues. This CDR3 is CASSYLLRNEQFF. Written as DNA, the CDR3 is TGTGCCAGCAGTTACCTACTTCGAAATGAGCAGTTCTTC.

The rearrangement links TRBV27 to TRBJ2-3, with a possible D match to TRBD2 (6 bases). Germline loops: CDR1 MNHEY, CDR2 SMNVEV (reference sequence). V lost 5 bases and J lost 3, with 12 bases in between. The CDR3 covers 14 residues. This CDR3 reads CASSPGVRTDTQYF. As DNA, the CDR3 is TGTGCCAGCAGTCCGGGAGTTCGGACAGATACGCAGTATTTT.

The V call is TRBV6-1, the J call TRBJ2-7; 13 nucleotides match TRBD2. This CDR3 spans 17 amino acids. Trimming removed 4 bases from V and 5 bases from J; junction bases left unmatched: 11. Germline values: CDR1 MNHNS, CDR2 SASEGT. The CDR3 loop is CASSAGRLAGGSDEQYF. DNA of the CDR3: TGTGCCAGCAGTGCAGGGAGACTAGCGGGAGGTAGCGACGAGCAGTACTTC.

This clone was seen more than once but under ten times. The chain joins TRBV18 to TRBJ2-1; TRBD2 aligns across 12 bases. CDR1 and CDR2 (germline): KGHSH, LQKENI. CDR3 length equals 16 residues. The ends lost 4 bases at V and 6 bases at J; junction bases unmatched: 7. The CDR3 spells CASSRATSGSFNEQFF. The CDR3 coding sequence is TGTGCCAGCTCACGGGCGACTAGCGGGAGTTTCAATGAGCAGTTCTTC. Drawing the rest from reference TRBV18 and TRBJ2-1, the complete variable domain is NAGVMQNPRHLVRRRGQEARLRCSPMKGHSHVYWYRQLPEEGLKFMVYLQKENIIDESGMPKERFSAEFPKEGPSILRIQQVVRGDSAAYFCASSRATSGSFNEQFFGPGTRLTVL.

This clone occurred a few times. The genes are TRBV19 and TRBJ2-7; possible D gene TRBD1, 5 bases. In germline, CDR1 is LNHDA, CDR2 SQIVND (reference sequence). The length of the CDR3 is 13 residues. V lost 6 bases and J lost 2, with 11 bases in between. In DNA form, the CDR3 reads TGTGCCAGTAGACCCACAGGACCCTACGAGCAGTACTTC. It translates to CASRPTGPYEQYF.

This rearrangement joins TRBV21-1 to TRBJ2-3; the D call in the table, TRBD2, was not verified against the DNA. TRBV21-1 is given as a pseudogene. The CDR3 spans 20 residues. The chain's CDR3 is CASSKSTGLAGAGDTDTQYF. DNA for the CDR3: TGTGCCAGCAGCAAAAGTACGGGACTAGCGGGAGCGGGCGATACAGATACGCAGTATTTT.

The chain couples TRBV5-1 to TRBJ1-3; D is unclear. Per germline, CDR1 SGHRS and CDR2 YFSETQ. V was pared by 4 bases and J by 4 bases, with 12 bases between. The CDR3 covers 14 residues. For the CDR3, the DNA is TGCGCCAGCAGCGTAACCTGGAGAGGAAACACCATATATTTT. It encodes CASSVTWRGNTIYF.